This entry features one TCR beta chain sequence. Its antigen is undetermined. These data originate in a study of vaccination and CD4 T cells after COVID-19. Overall study: Collection of post-COVID samples occurred a median about 98 days after diagnosis, spanning a range of 35 to 161. Overall study results and limits: Of the reactive clones in convalescent patients, a median approximately 89% showed up only post-vaccination.

Stated treatment: approximately 11-day PBMC culture with coronavirus spike peptide pools or control peptides (ViraFEST assay). Peptide-pool expansion of antigen-specific T cells preceded TCR sequencing in ViraFEST. Oncomine TCR Beta short-read sequencing was applied to DNA from cultured CD4+ T cells. The authors extracted genomic DNA from cultured CD4+ T cells. MiXCR, run by TCRdb on the PCR reads, gives a single entry per CDR3 protein. The table shows about 12,000 distinct CDR3 sequences, with around 49% occurring only once. Losses at the gene ends were 5 bases for V and 5 bases for J; bases not matched to a gene: 3. Germline assignment: CDR1 MNHEY and CDR2 SMNVEV (reference sequence). This CDR3 contains 14 residues.

The specimen was CD4+ T cells from blood, cultured in vitro. This receptor was identified in a human donor who had recovered from COVID-19. The genes are TRBV27 and TRBJ2-2, with 9 bases fitting TRBD1. This CDR3 reads CASSRQGGTGELFF. In DNA form, the CDR3 reads TGTGCCAGCAGTAGACAGGGGGGGACCGGGGAGCTGTTTTTT.